This T cell receptor beta chain was found in a study of human T cells and chemical hapten exposure. The CDR3 contains 16 residues. Between the trimmed V and J ends, which lost 0 bases and 5 bases, there was a span of 16 bases. The germline CDR1 and CDR2 sequences are MNHEY and SVGAGI. This clonotype was counted between two and nine times. Its target is not known. Regarding the study as a whole: The study found that DPC sensitization did not change TCRs above 1 in 1000 frequency.

The library labeled individual cDNA molecules by adding unique molecular identifiers to them. Original processing notes: Sample TCR counts, which ranged from roughly 20,000 to 750,000, had a median of 95,638. TCRdb reprocessed the reads via MiXCR and lists one record per CDR3 protein. The V and J calls come from TCRdb's annotation, not from the publication. Among about 120,000 distinct CDR3 sequences listed, around 9% were seen once. Whole blood, unfractionated, served as the material for total RNA extraction. The chain has TRBV6-5 and TRBJ2-5; perhaps TRBD1 as D (5 bases). The clonotype originates from a human donor in good health. Some clones in this sample may be carry-over from other donors' samples. The sequenced sample consisted of whole blood. CDR3 sequence: CASSYSPIKGLETQYF. As DNA, the CDR3 is TGTGCCAGCAGTTACTCCCCCATAAAGGGGTTGGAGACCCAGTACTTC.